The 28 T cell receptor beta chains given below trace back to one sample, sequenced in a study of blood T cell repertoires in COVID-19. Profiled with immunoSEQ multiplex PCR; TCRdb holds only in-frame clones, not every one. The sample lists tens of thousands of clones; about four fifths were seen once. Material: PBMCs or T cells enriched from blood (not recorded which). The origin of the receptors is a woman between 40 and 55 years old with acute COVID-19.

The CDR3 sequence: CTSSQPTGDWPLGYTF. The CDR3, as DNA: TGCACCAGCAGCCAACCCACAGGGGACTGGCCCCTTGGCTACACCTTC. The chain couples TRBV1 to TRBJ1-2; the table's D call TRBD1 went unverified against the DNA. TRBV1 is a known pseudogene. This CDR3 has 16 amino acids.

The chain joins TRBV27 to TRBJ1-5; TRBD1 agrees at 7 bases. This CDR3 contains 14 residues. Per the germline V gene, CDR1 is MNHEY and CDR2 is SMNVEV (reference sequence). Germline trimming cut 6 bases from V and 2 bases from J; bases unmatched to any gene: 4. The CDR3 here is CASSRGSGNQPQHF. The CDR3 DNA reads TGTGCCAGCAGCAGGGGGAGCGGCAATCAGCCCCAGCATTTT.

The CDR3 here is CASSQAPGFGSTEAFF. The CDR3 DNA reads TGCGCCAGCAGCCAAGCCCCAGGGTTCGGGAGCACTGAAGCTTTCTTT. The chain joins TRBV4-1 to TRBJ1-1; a weak D match, TRBD1 (5 bases). Germline CDR1 is MGHRA and CDR2 is YSYEKL. There are 16 residues in the CDR3. Trimming pared 1 base from V and 4 bases from J, leaving 16 bases between.

This clone was detected a few times. The genes are TRBV27 and TRBJ2-7; TRBD1 aligns across 9 bases. V lost 8 bases, J lost 6 bases, and 8 bases stayed unmatched. Germline lookup yields CDR1 MNHEY and CDR2 SMNVEV (reference sequence). This CDR3 has 13 residues. The chain's CDR3 is CASGTGNWGEQYF. The CDR3 nucleotides read TGTGCCAGCGGGACAGGGAACTGGGGCGAGCAGTACTTC.

The chain employs TRBV11-3 and TRBJ2-7, with D uncertain. CDR1 is SGHNT and CDR2 is YENEEA in the germline V gene. CDR3 length: 14 residues. Trimming pared 3 bases from V and 6 bases from J, leaving 15 bases between. CDR3 nucleotide sequence: TGTGCCAGCAGCTTGCGCGGATCCTCACGCGAGCAGTACTTC. It encodes CASSLRGSSREQYF.

This rearrangement joins TRBV19 to TRBJ2-3; D gene uncertain. V was trimmed by 1 base and J by 6 bases, leaving 8 bases between them. CDR3 length: 13 residues. Germline assignment: CDR1 LNHDA and CDR2 SQIVND (reference sequence). Here the CDR3 reads CASSIGARDTQYF. The CDR3 DNA reads as TGTGCCAGTAGTATAGGCGCGCGGGATACGCAGTATTTT.

This chain joins TRBV19 and TRBJ1-4; 8 bases map to TRBD1. Trimming removed 5 bases from V and 3 bases from J; junction bases left unmatched: 5. Germline V gives CDR1 LNHDA, CDR2 SQIVND (reference sequence). The CDR3 loop spans 15 amino acids. The CDR3 region is CASSGQGSANEKLFF. The CDR3 coding sequence is TGTGCCAGTAGTGGACAGGGTTCGGCTAATGAAAAACTGTTTTTT.

The V and J genes are TRBV7-9 and TRBJ2-3, with 8 bases identical to TRBD1. The CDR3 has 14 residues. The V gene's germline CDR1 is SEHNR and CDR2 FQNEAQ (reference sequence). V trimming: 8 bases; J trimming: 6 bases; junction bases outside the gene matches: 10. Here the CDR3 reads CASSPEGQADTQYF. DNA of the CDR3: TGTGCCAGCTCCCCGGAGGGACAGGCGGATACGCAGTATTTT. Together with reference TRBV7-9 and TRBJ2-3, the CDR3 gives the full variable domain: DTGVSQNPRHKITKRGQNVTFRCDPISEHNRLYWYRQTLGQGPEFLTYFQNEAQLEKSRLLSDRFSAERPKGSFSTLEIQRTEQGDSAMYLCASSPEGQADTQYFGPGTRLTVL.

This sequence joins TRBV11-2 and TRBJ2-3, with TRBD1 matching over 11 bases. The germline V gene encodes CDR1 SGHAT and CDR2 FQNNGV. The ends lost 5 bases at V and 5 bases at J; junction bases unmatched: 6. The CDR3 is 15 amino acids. The DNA of the CDR3 is TGTGCCAGCAGCCACCGGGACAGGGGGGAAGATACGCAGTATTTT. Its protein is CASSHRDRGEDTQYF.

The chain uses TRBV27 and TRBJ2-5; 8 positions agree with TRBD2. Germline lookup yields CDR1 MNHEY and CDR2 SMNVEV (reference sequence). The CDR3 contains 15 residues. The V gene end was trimmed by 6 bases and the J gene end by 1 base; junction bases not matched to a gene: 7. The CDR3 nucleotides are TGTGCCAGCAGCTCCAGTAGCGGGGTCCAAGAGACCCAGTACTTC. Translated, it gives CASSSSSGVQETQYF.

The chain couples TRBV6-1 to TRBJ1-4; the D gene is possibly TRBD1 (5 bases). In germline, CDR1 is MNHNS, CDR2 SASEGT. The CDR3 runs 15 residues. The germline V and J ends were trimmed by 3 bases and 5 bases, with 13 bases remaining between them. CDR3 residues: CASSESQGLNEKLFF. The CDR3 nucleotides are TGTGCCAGCAGTGAGAGTCAGGGCCTGAATGAAAAACTGTTTTTT.

The chain uses TRBV19 and TRBJ2-1, with 10 bases lining up with TRBD1. The CDR3 extends over 14 amino acids. Germline trimming cut 3 bases from V and 6 bases from J; bases unmatched to any gene: 2. Germline CDR1 is LNHDA and CDR2 is SQIVND (reference sequence). CDR3 in amino acids: CASSIWDRGNEQFF. The CDR3 coding sequence is TGTGCCAGTAGTATCTGGGACAGGGGCAATGAGCAGTTCTTC.

The chain has TRBV14 and TRBJ1-3; D not certain. CDR3 length: 13 residues. Trimming left V 6 bases short and J 0 bases short, with 6 bases between. Germline CDR1 is SGHDN and CDR2 is FVKESK. The CDR3 DNA is TGTGCCAGCAGTCGTAGCTCTGGAAACACCATATATTTT. Its protein product is CASSRSSGNTIYF.

The V gene is TRBV18, the J gene TRBJ2-3; 8 nucleotides line up with TRBD1. Trimming cost V 5 bases and J 0 bases; bases outside gene matches: 10. The CDR3 totals 17 residues. Germline V gene data show CDR1 as KGHSH and CDR2 as LQKENI. CDR3 loop: CASSALGQGMSTDTQYF. The CDR3 DNA follows: TGTGCCAGCTCAGCACTTGGACAGGGAATGAGCACAGATACGCAGTATTTT.

This chain uses TRBV24-1 with TRBJ1-2; 8 positions agree with TRBD1. This CDR3 is 15 amino acids long. The V segment lost 2 bases and the J segment 4 bases; nucleotides outside the gene matches: 5. Germline lookup yields CDR1 KGHDR and CDR2 SFDVKD. The CDR3 loop is CATSDSGTGVYGYTF. CDR3 DNA sequence: TGTGCCACCAGTGATTCCGGGACAGGAGTCTATGGCTACACCTTC.

The chain's CDR3 is CASSEDPGQPNQPQHF. The CDR3 region has the DNA TGTGCCAGCAGTGAAGATCCGGGACAGCCCAATCAGCCCCAGCATTTT. The rearrangement uses TRBV2 and TRBJ1-5; 7 bases map to TRBD1. Trimming cost V 1 base and J 3 bases; bases outside gene matches: 6. This CDR3 comprises 16 residues. Germline loops: CDR1 SNHLY, CDR2 FYNNEI.

The chain has TRBV10-2 and TRBJ2-5, with 9 nucleotides matching TRBD1. The CDR3 runs to 18 residues. After removal of 6 bases from V and 0 bases from J, the junction contained 14 bases not matched to a gene. Germline CDR1 and CDR2: WSHSY and SAAADI. The CDR3 reads CASRARPGQGAYQETQYF. The CDR3 region has the DNA TGCGCCAGCAGGGCAAGGCCGGGACAGGGAGCATACCAAGAGACCCAGTACTTC.

The chain uses TRBV9 and TRBJ2-3; 8 bases match TRBD1. The CDR3 sequence is 18 residues long. The V gene's germline CDR1 is SGDLS and CDR2 YYNGEE. V was clipped by 1 base and J by 0 bases; unmatched bases: 10. The DNA for the CDR3 is TGTGCCAGCAGCGTACAACCCAAGACAGGGGCTAGCACAGATACGCAGTATTTT. Amino acid sequence: CASSVQPKTGASTDTQYF. Supplemented by reference TRBV9 and TRBJ2-3, the full variable domain reads DSGVTQTPKHLITATGQRVTLRCSPRSGDLSVYWYQQSLDQGLQFLIQYYNGEERAKGNILERFSAQQFPDLHSELNLSSLELGDSALYFCASSVQPKTGASTDTQYFGPGTRLTVL.

This clone came up a few times. The V call is TRBV10-2, the J call TRBJ2-2, with 9 nucleotides matching TRBD2. The CDR3 is made up of 18 amino acids. V shed 4 bases, J shed 3 bases, and the junction held 12 bases outside the gene matches. From germline, CDR1 is WSHSY and CDR2 SAAADI. The CDR3 protein is CASSAIGAGGQYTGELFF. DNA for the CDR3: TGCGCCAGCAGTGCCATAGGGGCGGGAGGGCAATACACCGGGGAGCTGTTTTTT.

The gene calls are TRBV19 and TRBJ1-3; D gene ambiguous. This CDR3 spans 16 amino acids. Germline CDR1 and CDR2: LNHDA and SQIVND (reference sequence). The V end lost 4 bases, the J end lost 0 bases, and 13 bases lay between the germline ends. The CDR3, as DNA: TGTGCCAGTAGTAACGCGAAACAGAACTCTGGAAACACCATATATTTT. This translates into CASSNAKQNSGNTIYF.

The genes are TRBV15 and TRBJ1-1, with 12 bases matching TRBD1. The CDR3 spans 17 residues. The germline gives CDR1 LNHNV, CDR2 YYDKDF (reference sequence). Trimming at V came to 5 bases and at J to 0 bases, leaving 7 bases not matched to a gene. In DNA, the CDR3 is TGTGCCACCAGCCAGCCGGGACAGGGGGCGATGAACACTGAAGCTTTCTTT. As protein: CATSQPGQGAMNTEAFF.

V is TRBV28 and J is TRBJ1-1, with 9 bases matching TRBD1. J was trimmed by 4 bases and V by 1 base; bases with no gene match: 10. Looked up from germline, CDR1 is MDHEN and CDR2 is SYDVKM. The CDR3 runs 17 residues. The CDR3 DNA is TGTGCCAGCAGTTTATTTAGGACAGGGGTCGTGGGCACTGAAGCTTTCTTT. Translating gives CASSLFRTGVVGTEAFF.

With regard to this clone: The same CDR3 can be traced to other DNA sequences in this sample. J is TRBJ2-3 and V is TRBV5-1; 8 bases fit TRBD2. V shed 4 bases and J 0 bases; nucleotides not matched to a gene: 4. The CDR3 consists of 15 residues. Germline-derived CDR1 and CDR2 are SGHRS and YFSETQ. Here the CDR3 reads CASSLSGVSTDTQYF. CDR3 nucleotide sequence: TGCGCCAGCAGCCTTAGCGGGGTGAGCACAGATACGCAGTATTTT.

This clone was observed a single time. The chain carries TRBV6-5 and TRBJ1-2, with 7 bases aligning to TRBD1. Germline-derived CDR1 and CDR2 are MNHEY and SVGAGI. J gave up 4 bases and V 6 bases, and 8 bases lay outside the gene matches. The CDR3 is made up of 14 amino acids. CDR3 in DNA: TGTGCCAGCAGCGAGGGACAGTCGGTCTATGGCTACACCTTC. It yields the protein CASSEGQSVYGYTF.

This clone turned up a few times. The chain is built from TRBV21-1 and TRBJ1-4; TRBD1 reflects the table's D call only, with no check against the DNA. TRBV21-1 is termed a pseudogene. The CDR3 is 16 residues long. CDR3 sequence: CASSFTGGETNEKLFF. CDR3 sequence (DNA): TGTGCCAGCAGCTTCACAGGGGGGGAAACTAATGAAAAACTGTTTTTT.

V is TRBV9 and J is TRBJ2-1, with 7 bases matching TRBD2. The V and J ends lost 3 bases and 7 bases, in that order; junction bases with no gene match: 10. The CDR3 covers 15 residues. The germline V gene encodes CDR1 SGDLS and CDR2 YYNGEE. The CDR3 DNA reads as TGTGCCAGCAGCGGAGGGACCCCCGGGAGGAATGAGCAGTTCTTC. Protein sequence: CASSGGTPGRNEQFF.

The chain recombines TRBV10-3 with TRBJ2-1; 9 bases align to TRBD2. CDR1 and CDR2 from the germline V gene are ENHRY and SYGVKD. After removal of 2 bases from V and 9 bases from J, the junction contained 14 bases not matched to a gene. This CDR3 is built from 17 residues. In DNA, the CDR3 is TGTGCCATCAGTGAGGTGGGCGGCGGGAGGGCGAGGGGTGAGCAGTTCTTC. It specifies CAISEVGGGRARGEQFF.

V and J are TRBV9 and TRBJ2-1; D ambiguous. The V gene's germline CDR1 is SGDLS and CDR2 YYNGEE. The CDR3 loop spans 16 amino acids. Trimming took off 0 bases at V and 0 bases at J, with 10 bases between the two ends. The DNA of the CDR3 is TGTGCCAGCAGCGTAGCTACTACCAGCTCCTACAATGAGCAGTTCTTC. Its protein product is CASSVATTSSYNEQFF.